This T cell receptor beta chain was retrieved from a study of PD-1 blockade in classical Hodgkin lymphoma. Across the study: Intravenous delivery of nivolumab at 3 mg/kg to patients occurred every 2 weeks.

Libraries were prepared by immunoSEQ multiplex PCR; TCRdb keeps only in-frame clonotypes and omits some of them. The sample carries about 97,000 clones, approximately 88% recorded once. Every patient relapsed after autologous stem cell transplantation, and brentuximab vedotin exposure varied. Of note for this clone: Its antigen is unidentified.

Study-level results: CD4+ TCR diversity rose significantly by C4D1, and CD8+ TCR diversity did not. Any patient who commenced nivolumab under 1 year after ASCT was excluded. Relative to healthy donors, newly diagnosed patients reportedly had lower baseline TCR diversity, which was reported as lower still in relapsed/refractory patients.

This clonotype originated in a human donor with classical Hodgkin lymphoma. The sample was peripheral blood mononuclear cells (PBMCs), taken at baseline.

This CDR3 reads CASSPAPGLAGETGELFF. For the CDR3, the DNA is TGTGCCAGCAGCCCAGCCCCCGGACTAGCGGGAGAAACCGGGGAGCTGTTTTTT. This chain connects TRBV7-3 to TRBJ2-2; 13 bases match TRBD2. V lost 5 bases and J lost 5; bases outside the gene matches: 11. Per the germline V gene, CDR1 is SGHTA and CDR2 is FQGTGA. This CDR3 has 18 residues.